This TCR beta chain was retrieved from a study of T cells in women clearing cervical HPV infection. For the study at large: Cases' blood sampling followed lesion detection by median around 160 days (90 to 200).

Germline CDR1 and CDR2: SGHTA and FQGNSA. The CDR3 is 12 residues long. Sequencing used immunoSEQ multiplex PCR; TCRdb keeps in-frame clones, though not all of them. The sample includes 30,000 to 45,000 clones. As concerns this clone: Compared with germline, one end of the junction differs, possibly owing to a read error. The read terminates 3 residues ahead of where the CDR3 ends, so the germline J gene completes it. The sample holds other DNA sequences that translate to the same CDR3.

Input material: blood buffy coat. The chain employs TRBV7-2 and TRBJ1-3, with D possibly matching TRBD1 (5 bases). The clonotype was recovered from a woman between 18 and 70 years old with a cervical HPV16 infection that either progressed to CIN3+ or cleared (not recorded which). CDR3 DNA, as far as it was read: TGTGCCAGCAGCATTCGGGGGAACACT. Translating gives CASSIRGNT. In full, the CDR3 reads CASSIRGNTIYF.